Ten or more counts support the clone carrying this T cell receptor beta chain. In germline, CDR1 is SGHVS, CDR2 FNYEAQ. V dropped 5 bases and J dropped 3; count of bases not matched to a gene: 9. This CDR3 spans 16 amino acids. The sequenced template was RNA, covering the TCR beta CDR3 region. The library came from an HTBI-primed first-round RT-PCR and a second-round multiplex PCR. TCRdb reprocessed the multiplex PCR reads via MiXCR and lists one record per CDR3 protein. The data contain roughly 1.1 million distinct CDR3 sequences, 35% to 40% of them seen just once; the ten biggest clones take up 11%. These data come from a study of Graves' ophthalmopathy and Graves' hyperthyroidism. On the study more broadly: Where ophthalmopathy was absent within 18 months of follow-up, hyperthyroidism was stable.

The receptor was derived from an adult man with Graves' hyperthyroidism. Input material: peripheral blood or thyroid tissue (not recorded which). The V and J genes are TRBV7-6 and TRBJ2-7; 11 positions agree with TRBD2. The CDR3 reads CASSRGASGRLYEQYF. In DNA form, the CDR3 reads TGTGCCAGCAGCCGAGGGGCTAGCGGGAGGCTCTACGAGCAGTACTTC.